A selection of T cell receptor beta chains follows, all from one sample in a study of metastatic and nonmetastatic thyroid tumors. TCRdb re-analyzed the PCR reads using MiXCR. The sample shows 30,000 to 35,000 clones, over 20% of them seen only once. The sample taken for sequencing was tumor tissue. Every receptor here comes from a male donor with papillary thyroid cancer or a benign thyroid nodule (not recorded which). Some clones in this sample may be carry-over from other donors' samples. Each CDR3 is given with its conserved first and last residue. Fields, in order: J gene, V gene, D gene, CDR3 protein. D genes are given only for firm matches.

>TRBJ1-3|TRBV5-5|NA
CASSLAPRGGGNTIYF
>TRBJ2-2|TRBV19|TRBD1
CASSIGQGGNTGELFF
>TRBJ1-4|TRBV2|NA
CASSEDLTRGEKLFF
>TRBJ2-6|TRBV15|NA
CATSRATASTGANVLTF
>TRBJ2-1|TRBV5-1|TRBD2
CASSLARGLAGVGEQFF
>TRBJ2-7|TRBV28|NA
CASSLSTASYEQYF
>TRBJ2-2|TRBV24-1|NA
CATIGRGAGVNTGELFF
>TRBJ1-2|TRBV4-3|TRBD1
CASSHGTGGPANYGYTF
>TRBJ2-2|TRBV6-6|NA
CASSYGPAPARGTGELFF
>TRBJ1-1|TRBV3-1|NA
CASIGSAEAFF
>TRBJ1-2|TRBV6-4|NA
CASSPGTENYGYTF
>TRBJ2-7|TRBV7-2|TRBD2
CASSLGRGGSYEQYF
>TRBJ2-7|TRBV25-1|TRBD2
CASSAPGGPKQYF
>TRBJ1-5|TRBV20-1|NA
CSASRGDHQPQHF
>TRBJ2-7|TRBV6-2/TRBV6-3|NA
CASSYSIGLRRPPYEQYF
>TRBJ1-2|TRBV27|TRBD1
CASSSLRDRAHYGYTF
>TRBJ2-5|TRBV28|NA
CASHPNGPNEETQYF
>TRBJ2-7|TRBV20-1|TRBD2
CSARDRRLAGGPDYEQYF
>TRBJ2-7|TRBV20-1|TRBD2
CSAISGGSYEQCF
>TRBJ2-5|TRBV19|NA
CASRGWTDWGQETQYF
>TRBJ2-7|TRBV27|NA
CASSLGDSTYEQYF
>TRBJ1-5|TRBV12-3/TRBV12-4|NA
CASSLARGRPNQPQHF
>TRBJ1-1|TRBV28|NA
CASGAGPADTEAFF
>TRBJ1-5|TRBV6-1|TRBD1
CASGSGGTLNQPQHF
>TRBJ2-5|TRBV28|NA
CASRVGGVETQYF
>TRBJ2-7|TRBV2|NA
CASIYNYEQYF
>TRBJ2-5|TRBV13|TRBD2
CASSWGGKETQYF
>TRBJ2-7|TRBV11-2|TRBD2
CASSLGGGRALYEQYF
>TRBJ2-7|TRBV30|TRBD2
CAWSPIAGEQYF
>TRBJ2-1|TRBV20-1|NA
CSARPPLSYNEQFF
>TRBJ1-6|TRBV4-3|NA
CASSQGDSSPLHF
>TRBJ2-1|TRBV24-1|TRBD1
CATSDYGTAYNEQFF
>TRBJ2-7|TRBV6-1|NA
CASSEWGARLEQYF
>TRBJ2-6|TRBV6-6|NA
CASSPVFRVSDSGANVLTF
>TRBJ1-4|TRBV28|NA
CASSWGGGEKLFF
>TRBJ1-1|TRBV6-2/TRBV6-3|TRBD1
CATLTGGNTEAFF
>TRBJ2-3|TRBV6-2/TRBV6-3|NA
CASSYSASTCSTDTQYF
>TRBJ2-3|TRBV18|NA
CASSLADTQYF
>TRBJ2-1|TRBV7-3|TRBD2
CASILTPSGRNEQFF
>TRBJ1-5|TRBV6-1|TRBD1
CASSLTGNQPQHF
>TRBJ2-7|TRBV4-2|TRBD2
CASSQDRGLVSEQYF
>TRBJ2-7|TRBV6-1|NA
CASSPGRYEQYF
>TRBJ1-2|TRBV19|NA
CASSISVGLSSYTF
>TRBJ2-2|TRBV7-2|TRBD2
CASSFSGRAEGELFF
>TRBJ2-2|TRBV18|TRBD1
CASSPGQGTGELFF
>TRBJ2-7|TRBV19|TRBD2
CASSRTSWSSYEQYF
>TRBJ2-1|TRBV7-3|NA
CASSLDTHDEQFF
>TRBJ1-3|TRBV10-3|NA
CAIGGDSGNTIYF
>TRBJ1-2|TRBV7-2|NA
CASSFPIGSNYGYTF